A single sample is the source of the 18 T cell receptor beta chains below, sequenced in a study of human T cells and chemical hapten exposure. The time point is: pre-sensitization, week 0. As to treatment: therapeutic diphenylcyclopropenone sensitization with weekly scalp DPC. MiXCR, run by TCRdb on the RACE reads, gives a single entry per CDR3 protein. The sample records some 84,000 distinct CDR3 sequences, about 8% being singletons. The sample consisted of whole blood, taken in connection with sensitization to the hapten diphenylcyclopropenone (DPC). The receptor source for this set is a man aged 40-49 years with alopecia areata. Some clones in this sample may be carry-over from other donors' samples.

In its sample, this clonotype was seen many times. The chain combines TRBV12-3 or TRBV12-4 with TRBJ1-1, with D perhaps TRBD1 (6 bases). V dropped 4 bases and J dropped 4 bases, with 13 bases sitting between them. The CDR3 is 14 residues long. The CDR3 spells CASSSNRVRTEAFF. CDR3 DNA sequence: TGTGCCAGCAGTTCCAACAGGGTACGCACTGAAGCTTTCTTT.

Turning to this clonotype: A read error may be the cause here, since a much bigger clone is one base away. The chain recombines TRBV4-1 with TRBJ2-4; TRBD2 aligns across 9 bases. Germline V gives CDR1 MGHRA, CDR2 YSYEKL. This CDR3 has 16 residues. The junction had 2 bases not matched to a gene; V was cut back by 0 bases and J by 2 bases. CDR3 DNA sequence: TGCGCCAGCAGCCAAGATGCGGGAGGGACCAAAAACATTCAGTACTTC. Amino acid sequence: CASSQDAGGTKNIQYF.

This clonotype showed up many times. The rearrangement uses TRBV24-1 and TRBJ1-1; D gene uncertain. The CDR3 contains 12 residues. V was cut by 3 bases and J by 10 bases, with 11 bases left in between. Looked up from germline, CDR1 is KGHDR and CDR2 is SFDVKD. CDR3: CATSDGISGAFF. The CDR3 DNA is TGTGCCACCAGTGATGGAATCTCTGGAGCTTTCTTT.

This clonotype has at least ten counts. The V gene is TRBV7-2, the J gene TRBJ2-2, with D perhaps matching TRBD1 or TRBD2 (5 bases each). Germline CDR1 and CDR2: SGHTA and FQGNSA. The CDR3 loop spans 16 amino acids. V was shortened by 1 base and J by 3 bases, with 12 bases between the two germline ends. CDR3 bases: TGTGCCAGCAGCTTAGTGTGGGGGTTCGACACCGGGGAGCTGTTTTTT. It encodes CASSLVWGFDTGELFF.

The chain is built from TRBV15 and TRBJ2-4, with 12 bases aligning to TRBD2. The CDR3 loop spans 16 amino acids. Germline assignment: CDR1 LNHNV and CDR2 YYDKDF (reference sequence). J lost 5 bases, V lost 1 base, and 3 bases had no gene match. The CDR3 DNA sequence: TGTGCCACCAGCAGAGGTGCTAGCGGGAGGGAAAACATTCAGTACTTC. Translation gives CATSRGASGRENIQYF.

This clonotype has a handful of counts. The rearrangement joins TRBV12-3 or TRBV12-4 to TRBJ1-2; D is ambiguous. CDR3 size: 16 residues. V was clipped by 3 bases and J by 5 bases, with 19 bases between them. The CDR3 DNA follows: TGTGCCAGCAGTTTGATGGAGGATCCTGACCCATATGGCTACACCTTC. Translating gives CASSLMEDPDPYGYTF.

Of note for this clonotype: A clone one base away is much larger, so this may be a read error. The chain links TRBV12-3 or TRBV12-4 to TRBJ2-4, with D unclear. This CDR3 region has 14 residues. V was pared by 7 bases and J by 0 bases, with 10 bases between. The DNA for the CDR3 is TGTGCCAGCAATTTGAGTTTAGCCAAAAACATTCAGTACTTC. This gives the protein CASNLSLAKNIQYF.

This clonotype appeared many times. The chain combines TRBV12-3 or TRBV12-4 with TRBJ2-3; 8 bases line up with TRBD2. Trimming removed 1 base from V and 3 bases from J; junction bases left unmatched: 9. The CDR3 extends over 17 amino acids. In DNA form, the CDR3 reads TGTGCCAGCAGTTTAGGGGCGGGAGGTGTTGTGACAGATACGCAGTATTTT. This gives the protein CASSLGAGGVVTDTQYF.

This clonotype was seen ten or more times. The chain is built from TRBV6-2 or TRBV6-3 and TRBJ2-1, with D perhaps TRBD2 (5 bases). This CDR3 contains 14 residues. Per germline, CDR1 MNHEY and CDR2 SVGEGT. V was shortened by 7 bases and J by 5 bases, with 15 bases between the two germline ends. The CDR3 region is CASTSWRADNEQFF. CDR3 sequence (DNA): TGTGCCAGCACTTCGTGGCGGGCTGACAATGAGCAGTTCTTC.

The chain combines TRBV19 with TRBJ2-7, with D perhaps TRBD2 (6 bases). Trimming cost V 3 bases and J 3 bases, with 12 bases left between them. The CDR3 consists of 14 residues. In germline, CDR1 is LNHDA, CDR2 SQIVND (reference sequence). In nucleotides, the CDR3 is TGTGCCAGTAGTATCCCGGGACTCGACTACGAGCAGTACTTC. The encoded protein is CASSIPGLDYEQYF.

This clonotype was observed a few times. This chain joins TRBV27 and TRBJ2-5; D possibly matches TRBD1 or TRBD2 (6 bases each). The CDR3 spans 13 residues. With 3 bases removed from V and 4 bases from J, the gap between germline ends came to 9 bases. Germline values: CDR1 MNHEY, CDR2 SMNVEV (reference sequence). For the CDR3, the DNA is TGTGCCAGCAGTTTTGGGGGGCCAGAGACCCAGTACTTC. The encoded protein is CASSFGGPETQYF.

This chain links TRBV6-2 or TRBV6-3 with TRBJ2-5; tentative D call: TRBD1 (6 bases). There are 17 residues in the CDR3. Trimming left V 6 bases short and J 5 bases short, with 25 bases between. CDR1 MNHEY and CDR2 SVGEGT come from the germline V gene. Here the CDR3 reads CASSPLGAGVADETQYF. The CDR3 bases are TGTGCCAGCAGCCCATTGGGGGCCGGTGTCGCGGACGAGACCCAGTACTTC.

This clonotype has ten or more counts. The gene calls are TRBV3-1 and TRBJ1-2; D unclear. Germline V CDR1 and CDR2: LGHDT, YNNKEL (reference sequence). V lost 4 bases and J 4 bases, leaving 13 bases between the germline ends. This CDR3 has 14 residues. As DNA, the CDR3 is TGTGCCAGCAGCCCGACGGGGTCCACCTATGGCTACACCTTC. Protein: CASSPTGSTYGYTF. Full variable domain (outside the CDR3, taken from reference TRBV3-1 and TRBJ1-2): DTAVSQTPKYLVTQMGNDKSIKCEQNLGHDTMYWYKQDSKKFLKIMFSYNNKELIINETVPNRFSPKSPDKAHLNLHINSLELGDSAVYFCASSPTGSTYGYTFGSGTRLTVV.

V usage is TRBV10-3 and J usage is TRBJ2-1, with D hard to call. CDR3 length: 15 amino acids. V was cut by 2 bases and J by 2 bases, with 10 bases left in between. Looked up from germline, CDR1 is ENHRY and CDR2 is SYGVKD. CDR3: CAISELPATYNEQFF. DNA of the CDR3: TGTGCCATCAGTGAGCTTCCAGCGACCTACAATGAGCAGTTCTTC.

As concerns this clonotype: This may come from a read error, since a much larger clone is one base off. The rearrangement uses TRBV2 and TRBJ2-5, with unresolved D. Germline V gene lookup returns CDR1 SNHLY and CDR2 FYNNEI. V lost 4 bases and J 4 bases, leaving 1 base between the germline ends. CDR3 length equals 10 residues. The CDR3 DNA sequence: TGTGCCAGCAGTGTAGAGACCCAGTACTTC. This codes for CASSVETQYF.

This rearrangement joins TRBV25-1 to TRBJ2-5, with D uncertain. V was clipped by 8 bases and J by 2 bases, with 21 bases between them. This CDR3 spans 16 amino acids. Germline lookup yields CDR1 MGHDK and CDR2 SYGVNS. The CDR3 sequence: CASRPPRLKPQETQYF. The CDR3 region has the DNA TGTGCCAGCCGACCCCCCCGCCTCAAACCTCAAGAGACCCAGTACTTC.

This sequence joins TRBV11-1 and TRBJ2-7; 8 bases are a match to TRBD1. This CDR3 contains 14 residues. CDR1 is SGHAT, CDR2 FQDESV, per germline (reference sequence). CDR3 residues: CAISKRTGSGEQYV. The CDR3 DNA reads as TGTGCCATCAGCAAAAGGACAGGGTCCGGTGAGCAGTACGTC.

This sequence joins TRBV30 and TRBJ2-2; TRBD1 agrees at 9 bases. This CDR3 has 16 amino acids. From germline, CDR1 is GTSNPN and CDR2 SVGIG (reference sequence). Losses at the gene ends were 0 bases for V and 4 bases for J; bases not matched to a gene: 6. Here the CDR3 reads CAWSVIGTGLTGELFF. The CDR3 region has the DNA TGTGCCTGGAGTGTTATAGGGACAGGGCTCACCGGGGAGCTGTTTTTT.